Sequencing of this T cell receptor beta chain was carried out in a study of beta chain features in type 1 diabetes. Regarding the study as a whole: Significant though moderate, a shortening of TCRB CDR3s appeared in all four CD4+ subsets of Type 1 diabetes patients.

A few counts support this clone. Its antigen is unidentified. V lost 1 base, J lost 9 bases, and 11 bases stayed unmatched. This CDR3 comprises 16 residues. The germline CDR1 and CDR2 sequences are SGHDT and YYEEEE. TCRB transcripts that were expressed got sequenced, as all of the isolated RNA had been reverse transcribed. Method: immunoSEQ multiplex PCR; TCRdb's copy keeps in-frame clones and lacks some. The sample lists 640,000 or so clones, roughly 13% occurring once. Researchers reported sorting CD4+ naive, central memory, regulatory and stem cell-like memory cells via CD45RO/CCR7/CD25/CD127/CD95/CD27.

V gene TRBV5-6 combines with J gene TRBJ2-2, with 8 bases matching TRBD1. The receptor was derived from a man between 18 and 35 years old with type 1 diabetes. The specimen was naive CD4+ T cells from blood. CDR3 in amino acids: CASSLSAGQVVRELFF. The CDR3 bases are TGTGCCAGCAGCTTGAGTGCGGGACAGGTCGTAAGGGAGCTGTTTTTT.